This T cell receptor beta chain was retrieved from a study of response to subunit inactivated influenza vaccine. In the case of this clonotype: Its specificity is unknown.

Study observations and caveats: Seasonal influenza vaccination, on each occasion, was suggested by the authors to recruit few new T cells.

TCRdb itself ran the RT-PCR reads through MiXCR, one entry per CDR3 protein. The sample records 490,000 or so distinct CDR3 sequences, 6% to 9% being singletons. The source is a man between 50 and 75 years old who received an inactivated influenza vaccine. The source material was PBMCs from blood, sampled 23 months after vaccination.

CDR3: CATTGNQETQYF. CDR3 coding DNA: TGTGCCACGACAGGGAACCAAGAGACCCAGTACTTC. J is TRBJ2-5 and V is TRBV10-3, with TRBD1 matching 7 bases. Germline trimming cut 10 bases from V and 0 bases from J; bases unmatched to any gene: 2. The CDR3 loop spans 12 amino acids. Germline-derived CDR1 and CDR2 are ENHRY and SYGVKD.